Below, 9 T cell receptor beta chains from the same sample are listed, as sequenced in a study of OX40 agonist ivuxolimab in advanced cancers. Profiling relied on immunoSEQ multiplex PCR, and the TCRdb table lists in-frame clones only, not all of them. The table includes approximately 61,000 clones, around 91% detected once. The material was CD4+ or CD8+ T cells sorted from blood, obtained in a trial of the OX40 agonist ivuxolimab. The receptors come from an adult with an advanced solid tumor such as melanoma, head and neck, liver or kidney cancer.

The chain links TRBV10-1 to TRBJ2-3; no definite D call. Germline lookup yields CDR1 WNHNN and CDR2 SYGVQD (reference sequence). This CDR3 comprises 13 residues. The V and J ends lost 3 bases and 3 bases respectively, with 7 bases between them. The CDR3 spells CASSEYSTDTQYF. CDR3 DNA sequence: TGCGCCAGCAGTGAATACTCTACAGATACGCAGTATTTT.

This clone appeared once. This CDR3 reads CASSYSSWGPTYEQYF. DNA of the CDR3: TGTGCCAGCAGTTACTCGTCGTGGGGCCCCACCTACGAGCAGTACTTC. The chain combines TRBV6-5 with TRBJ2-7, with TRBD1 as a possible D gene (5 bases). The V end lost 0 bases, the J end lost 2 bases, and 14 bases lay between the germline ends. CDR1 is MNHEY, CDR2 SVGAGI, per germline. The CDR3 spans 16 residues.

This rearrangement joins TRBV28 to TRBJ1-4; 7 bases align to TRBD1. This CDR3 spans 15 amino acids. The germline V gene has CDR1 MDHEN and CDR2 SYDVKM. The V gene end was trimmed by 7 bases and the J gene end by 4 bases; junction bases not matched to a gene: 9. CDR3 DNA: TGTGCCAGCACCTCCTACAGGGGACATAATGAAAAACTGTTTTTT. Its protein product is CASTSYRGHNEKLFF. The entire variable domain, with the rest obtained from reference TRBV28 and TRBJ1-4, is as follows: DVKVTQSSRYLVKRTGEKVFLECVQDMDHENMFWYRQDPGLGLRLIYFSYDVKMKEKGDIPEGYSVSREKKERFSLILESASTNQTSMYLCASTSYRGHNEKLFFGSGTQLSVL.

The chain employs TRBV5-6 and TRBJ2-2; 10 bases fit TRBD2. The V and J ends lost 0 bases and 4 bases, in that order; junction bases with no gene match: 6. CDR1 and CDR2 from the germline V gene are SGHDT and YYEEEE. This CDR3 spans 17 amino acids. The CDR3 sequence is CASSLELAGVGTGELFF. The CDR3 DNA reads TGTGCCAGCAGCTTGGAGCTAGCGGGAGTCGGCACCGGGGAGCTGTTTTTT.

The J gene is TRBJ2-2, the V gene TRBV4-1; D remains ambiguous. V lost 0 bases, J lost 6 bases, and 5 bases lay in between. Germline V lookup: CDR1 MGHRA, CDR2 YSYEKL. The CDR3 length is 13 residues. The CDR3 coding sequence is TGCGCCAGCAGCCAAGATCTACCCGGGGAGCTGTTTTTT. It encodes CASSQDLPGELFF.

The chain recombines TRBV7-2 with TRBJ2-7; 8 nucleotides line up with TRBD2. This CDR3 spans 15 amino acids. CDR1 is SGHTA, CDR2 FQGNSA, per germline. V lost 1 base to trimming and J lost 3 bases; unmatched junction nucleotides: 5. The CDR3 here is CASSLEASGYYEQYF. In DNA, the CDR3 is TGTGCCAGCAGCTTAGAGGCTAGCGGGTACTACGAGCAGTACTTC. Based on the CDR3 plus reference TRBV7-2 and TRBJ2-7, the full variable domain is GAGVSQSPSNKVTEKGKDVELRCDPISGHTALYWYRQSLGQGLEFLIYFQGNSAPDKSGLPSDRFSAERTGGSVSTLTIQRTQQEDSAVYLCASSLEASGYYEQYFGPGTRLTVT.

This chain connects TRBV28 to TRBJ1-4; 8 positions match TRBD1. Trimming removed 5 bases from V and 0 bases from J; junction bases left unmatched: 2. Germline lookup yields CDR1 MDHEN and CDR2 SYDVKM. This CDR3 region has 15 residues. The DNA for the CDR3 is TGTGCCAGCAGTGGGGACAGGACAACTAATGAAAAACTGTTTTTT. It specifies CASSGDRTTNEKLFF.

This sequence joins TRBV7-9 and TRBJ2-2; D may be TRBD2 (7 bases). The CDR3 consists of 15 residues. The germline V gene encodes CDR1 SEHNR and CDR2 FQNEAQ (reference sequence). The ends were cut back, 5 bases at V and 6 bases at J, with 16 bases in the middle. The CDR3 bases are TGTGCCAGCAGCCCCACTGGGGGGGGCGCCGGGGAGCTGTTTTTT. This translates into CASSPTGGGAGELFF. Full variable domain (missing parts from reference TRBV7-9 and TRBJ2-2): DTGVSQNPRHKITKRGQNVTFRCDPISEHNRLYWYRQTLGQGPEFLTYFQNEAQLEKSRLLSDRFSAERPKGSFSTLEIQRTEQGDSAMYLCASSPTGGGAGELFFGEGSRLTVL.

The V call is TRBV25-1, the J call TRBJ1-5, with a weak D call TRBD1 (6 bases). The CDR3 loop spans 13 amino acids. V lost 6 bases and J 2 bases, leaving 8 bases between the germline ends. Germline V CDR1 and CDR2: MGHDK, SYGVNS. The CDR3 loop is CASRGGGNQPQHF. The CDR3 nucleotides are TGTGCCAGCAGGGGGGGCGGCAATCAGCCCCAGCATTTT.